A selection of T cell receptor beta chains follows, all from one sample in a study of shared clonotypes between healthy human individuals. Libraries were prepared by immunoSEQ multiplex PCR; TCRdb keeps only in-frame clonotypes and omits some of them. The table includes 2.5 million or so clones, just over 90% detected once. Sequenced material: naive CD4+ T cells sorted from blood. The receptors come from a man aged 18 to 30 in good health. CDR3s include the opening cysteine and the closing phenylalanine or tryptophan. Each record gives: CDR3 protein, CDR3 DNA, V gene, J gene, D gene, clone size. D genes are given only for firm matches. Clone size, where shown, is once, few, many, or a class for clones that have expanded.

CASRAGGTDTQYF	TGTGCCAGCAGAGCGGGGGGCACAGATACGCAGTATTTT	TRBV11-2	TRBJ2-3	TRBD2	NA
CASSYGGGRNTEAFF	TGTGCCAGCAGTTACGGCGGGGGTCGGAACACTGAAGCTTTCTTT	TRBV6-5	TRBJ1-1	NA	NA
CASSPLTGVSGANVLTF	TGTGCCAGCTCACCACTTACAGGGGTTTCTGGGGCCAACGTCCTGACTTTC	TRBV18	TRBJ2-6	TRBD1	NA
CASSAGNTEAFF	TGCGCCAGCAGTGCAGGGAACACTGAAGCTTTCTTT	TRBV10-1	TRBJ1-1	NA	NA
CASSRPGQGEEKLFF	TGTGCCAGCAGCCGACCTGGACAGGGGGAGGAAAAACTGTTTTTT	TRBV5-6	TRBJ1-4	TRBD1	NA
CASSPPSQGYEQYF	TGTGCCAGCTCACCGCCATCTCAGGGCTACGAGCAGTACTTC	TRBV18	TRBJ2-7	NA	NA
CASSYYGTSNYEQYF	TGTGCCAGCAGTTACTACGGGACTTCCAACTACGAGCAGTACTTC	TRBV6-6	TRBJ2-7	NA	NA
CAISEVSGTGVSEQFF	TGTGCCATCAGTGAGGTATCCGGGACAGGGGTCAGTGAGCAGTTCTTC	TRBV10-3	TRBJ2-1	TRBD1	NA
CAITGITDTQYF	TGTGCCATCACGGGGATCACAGATACGCAGTATTTT	TRBV10-3	TRBJ2-3	NA	NA
CASSLEGFSGANVLTF	TGTGCCAGCAGCTTAGAGGGCTTCTCTGGGGCCAACGTCCTGACTTTC	TRBV7-9	TRBJ2-6	NA	NA
CASSPRTGAYSNQPQHF	TGTGCCAGCAGCCCTCGAACGGGGGCCTATAGCAATCAGCCCCAGCATTTT	TRBV7-2	TRBJ1-5	NA	few
CAWSEGASGANVLTF	TGTGCCTGGAGTGAGGGAGCCTCTGGGGCCAACGTCCTGACTTTC	TRBV30	TRBJ2-6	NA	NA
CAIGGVQRTDTQYF	TGTGCCATCGGGGGGGTTCAGCGCACAGATACGCAGTATTTT	TRBV6-6	TRBJ2-3	TRBD2	NA
CASSMGDRGYSNQPQHF	TGTGCCAGTAGTATGGGAGACAGGGGGTATAGCAATCAGCCCCAGCATTTT	TRBV19	TRBJ1-5	TRBD1	NA
CASRENDSPLHF	TGTGCCAGCAGAGAAAATGATTCACCCCTCCACTTT	TRBV2	TRBJ1-6	NA	few
CASSRGPYTGELFF	TGTGCCAGCTCCAGGGGGCCGTACACCGGGGAGCTGTTTTTT	TRBV9	TRBJ2-2	TRBD1	NA
CASSPLTSGRNEQFF	TGTGCCAGCTCACCACTCACTAGCGGGAGAAATGAGCAGTTCTTC	TRBV18	TRBJ2-1	TRBD2	NA
CASSWGLQETQYF	TGTGCCAGCAGTTGGGGGCTCCAAGAGACCCAGTACTTC	TRBV2	TRBJ2-5	NA	NA
CASSPRMVGGEKLFF	TGTGCCAGCAGTCCAAGGATGGTGGGTGGAGAAAAACTGTTTTTT	TRBV25-1	TRBJ1-4	NA	NA
CASRLGGQVRSSYNEQFF	TGTGCAAGTCGCTTAGGGGGACAGGTCCGAAGCTCCTACAATGAGCAGTTCTTC	TRBV12-2	TRBJ2-1	NA	NA
CASSLASPSGTDTQYF	TGTGCCAGCAGCTTGGCCTCCCCTAGCGGCACAGATACGCAGTATTTT	TRBV5-4	TRBJ2-3	NA	once
CASSSGGAGANVLTF	TGTGCCAGCAGCTCTGGGGGGGCTGGGGCCAACGTCCTGACTTTC	TRBV7-8	TRBJ2-6	TRBD2	NA
CASTLSGSSYEQYF	TGTGCCAGCACCCTAAGTGGCAGCTCCTACGAGCAGTACTTC	TRBV28	TRBJ2-7	NA	NA
CASSIGTGGQPQHF	TGTGCCAGCAGCATCGGGACAGGGGGTCAGCCCCAGCATTTT	TRBV28	TRBJ1-5	TRBD1	NA
CSVGREVRETQYF	TGCAGCGTTGGCAGGGAAGTGAGGGAGACCCAGTACTTC	TRBV29-1	TRBJ2-5	NA	NA
CAISEFGQGSYNEQFF	TGTGCCATCAGTGAGTTTGGTCAGGGGTCCTACAATGAGCAGTTCTTC	TRBV10-3	TRBJ2-1	NA	NA
CASSYSEAGSSPLHF	TGTGCCAGCAGTTACTCAGAGGCAGGGAGTTCACCCCTCCACTTT	TRBV6-5	TRBJ1-6	NA	NA
CASSLIQGRNQPQHF	TGTGCCAGCAGCCTGATTCAGGGTCGCAATCAGCCCCAGCATTTT	TRBV6-5	TRBJ1-5	NA	NA
CASSYRVNQPQHF	TGTGCCAGCAGTTACAGGGTCAATCAGCCCCAGCATTTT	TRBV27	TRBJ1-5	NA	once
CASNPTSGYAEAFF	TGTGCCAGCAACCCCACTTCCGGGTACGCTGAAGCTTTCTTT	TRBV7-2	TRBJ1-1	NA	NA
CASSQDSYEQYF	TGTGCCAGCAGCCAGGACTCGTACGAGCAGTACTTC	TRBV16	TRBJ2-7	NA	NA
CASSPPNRDRVSLVTEAFF	TGTGCCAGCAGCCCCCCTAACCGGGACAGGGTAAGTCTCGTCACTGAAGCTTTCTTT	TRBV5-4	TRBJ1-1	TRBD1	NA
CASSLVGRTDTQYF	TGTGCCAGCAGCTTAGTCGGTCGCACAGATACGCAGTATTTT	TRBV11-2	TRBJ2-3	NA	NA
CASSPGLAGHNEQFF	TGTGCCAGCAGTCCAGGACTAGCGGGCCACAATGAGCAGTTCTTC	TRBV27	TRBJ2-1	TRBD2	NA
CASSLFGPGEAFF	TGTGCCAGCAGTTTATTTGGCCCGGGTGAAGCTTTCTTT	TRBV28	TRBJ1-1	NA	once
CASQARGLGYEQYF	TGTGCCAGCCAAGCGAGGGGTTTGGGCTACGAGCAGTACTTC	TRBV25-1	TRBJ2-7	NA	NA
CASSLGLMNTEAFF	TGTGCCAGCAGCTTAGGGCTTATGAACACTGAAGCTTTCTTT	TRBV7-2	TRBJ1-1	NA	once
CAWSTGQGAPTDTQYF	TGTGCCTGGAGCACTGGACAGGGGGCGCCGACAGATACGCAGTATTTT	TRBV30	TRBJ2-3	TRBD1	NA
CASSIAGDQPQHF	TGTGCCAGTAGTATTGCGGGGGATCAGCCCCAGCATTTT	TRBV19	TRBJ1-5	NA	few
CASSVLGAYEQYF	TGTGCCAGCAGTGTACTAGGGGCCTACGAGCAGTACTTC	TRBV2	TRBJ2-7	NA	NA
CASSRGENTEAFF	TGTGCCTCTTCCCGAGGGGAGAACACTGAAGCTTTCTTT	TRBV30	TRBJ1-1	NA	NA
CASSLRPSGFTGELFF	TGTGCCAGCAGCTTACGACCGTCCGGTTTCACCGGGGAGCTGTTTTTT	TRBV7-3	TRBJ2-2	NA	NA
CASSEGDRNQPQHF	TGTGCCAGCAGTGAAGGGGACAGGAATCAGCCCCAGCATTTT	TRBV2	TRBJ1-5	TRBD1	NA
CASSLGAQETQYF	TGTGCCAGCAGCTTGGGGGCCCAAGAGACCCAGTACTTC	TRBV7-3	TRBJ2-5	NA	NA
CATSRDLIGRDEQYF	TGTGCCACCAGCAGAGATTTGATAGGTCGGGACGAGCAGTACTTC	TRBV15	TRBJ2-7	NA	NA
CASSSKGGTSYGYTF	TGTGCCAGCAGCTCCAAGGGTGGGACAAGTTATGGCTACACCTTC	TRBV7-2	TRBJ1-2	NA	NA
CASSLVGGELEEKLFF	TGTGCCAGCAGCTTGGTGGGGGGAGAATTGGAAGAAAAACTGTTTTTT	TRBV5-5	TRBJ1-4	NA	NA
CASRKTGSYEQYF	TGTGCCAGCAGAAAAACAGGGTCCTACGAGCAGTACTTC	TRBV6-5	TRBJ2-7	NA	once
CASSVRQGPYTGELFF	TGTGCCAGCAGCGTACGACAGGGGCCTTACACCGGGGAGCTGTTTTTT	TRBV9	TRBJ2-2	TRBD1	NA
CASSLGGQARQYF	TGTGCCAGCAGCTTAGGGGGACAAGCAAGGCAGTATTTT	TRBV11-3	TRBJ2-3	NA	NA
CASRTGDWDTEAFF	TGTGCCAGTAGAACAGGGGACTGGGACACTGAAGCTTTCTTT	TRBV19	TRBJ1-1	TRBD1	few
CASSAGQPQETQYF	TGCGCCAGCAGCGCCGGACAGCCCCAAGAGACCCAGTACTTC	TRBV5-1	TRBJ2-5	NA	NA
CASRGGTEAFF	TGTGCCAGCAGGGGGGGCACTGAAGCTTTCTTT	TRBV6-1	TRBJ1-1	NA	NA
CASRTGTGLAGFTGELFF	TGTGCCAGTAGAACAGGAACGGGACTAGCGGGATTTACCGGGGAGCTGTTTTTT	TRBV19	TRBJ2-2	TRBD2	once
CASSVGRTQGTDTQYF	TGTGCCAGCAGCGTAGGTAGGACGCAGGGAACAGATACGCAGTATTTT	TRBV9	TRBJ2-3	NA	NA
CASSLVGQGEGYTF	TGCGCCAGCAGCTTGGTCGGACAGGGCGAAGGCTACACCTTC	TRBV5-1	TRBJ1-2	TRBD1	NA
CASSLTSSYEQFF	TGTGCCAGCAGCTTAACGTCTAGCTATGAGCAGTTCTTC	TRBV7-8	TRBJ2-1	NA	NA
CASSASTSGSYEQYF	TGTGCCAGCAGTGCCTCGACTAGCGGGAGTTACGAGCAGTACTTC	TRBV6-5	TRBJ2-7	TRBD2	NA
CTSSQGAGANTGELFF	TGCACCAGCAGCCAAGGGGCAGGGGCAAACACCGGGGAGCTGTTTTTT	TRBV1	TRBJ2-2	NA	NA
CASSVGQLETQYF	TGTGCCAGCAGCGTAGGGCAGCTAGAGACCCAGTACTTC	TRBV9	TRBJ2-5	NA	NA